These T cell receptor beta chains were read from a single sample in a study of T cells in Graves' hyperthyroidism and ophthalmopathy. TCRdb ran MiXCR on the multiplex PCR reads and lists one entry per CDR3 protein. The repertoire has fewer than 110,000 distinct CDR3 sequences, about half of them found once; the top ten carry 26%. Sequenced sample: blood. Receptors originate from a middle-aged man with Graves' hyperthyroidism. The CDR3 runs from the conserved cysteine through the conserved F or W. The D gene is left open where the match is weak. The size entry is marked missing in some rows and otherwise reads once, few, many or a size class.

size | J | D | V | CDR3 | DNA
many | TRBJ2-3 | NA | TRBV10-3 | CAISESQDTQYF | TGTGCCATCAGTGAGTCGCAAGATACGCAGTATTTT
NA | TRBJ1-1 | NA | TRBV5-6 | CASSSSQELVGEAFF | TGTGCCAGCAGCAGCAGCCAAGAACTCGTAGGGGAAGCTTTCTTT
many | TRBJ2-1 | TRBD1 | TRBV2 | CASLYRDRTYRHSYNEQFF | TGTGCCAGCCTATACCGGGACAGGACCTATCGTCACTCCTACAATGAGCAGTTCTTC
NA | TRBJ1-2 | TRBD1 | TRBV2 | CASSGDRGRNYGYTF | TGTGCCAGCAGCGGTGACAGGGGGCGCAACTATGGCTACACCTTC
many | TRBJ1-5 | NA | TRBV9 | CASSVDSSNQPQHF | TGTGCCAGCAGCGTAGACAGTAGCAATCAGCCCCAGCATTTT
many | TRBJ2-7 | NA | TRBV11-3 | CASSSGDRPSYEQYF | TGTGCCAGCAGCTCGGGGGACCGACCTTCCTACGAGCAGTACTTC
NA | TRBJ2-1 | TRBD1 | TRBV7-2 | CASSSPRTGSPYNELFF | TGTGCCAGCAGCTCACCTAGGACAGGGAGCCCCTACAATGAGCTGTTCTTC
NA | TRBJ2-7 | TRBD2 | TRBV20-1 | CSARGLAEESYEQYF | TGCAGTGCTAGGGGACTAGCCGAAGAATCCTACGAGCAGTACTTC
NA | TRBJ2-1 | TRBD2 | TRBV15 | CATSSLAGANNEQFF | TGTGCCACCAGCAGCTTAGCGGGGGCGAACAATGAGCAGTTCTTC
many | TRBJ2-7 | NA | TRBV12-2 | CASRHGTVSYEQYF | TGTGCAAGTCGACACGGGACAGTCTCCTACGAGCAGTACTTC
NA | TRBJ2-5 | NA | TRBV7-6 | CASSVGTVETQYF | TGTGCCAGCAGCGTAGGGACCGTGGAGACCCAGTACTTC
NA | TRBJ1-5 | NA | TRBV12-3/TRBV12-4 | CASSADSYDQPQHF | TGTGCCAGCAGTGCGGACAGTTACGATCAGCCCCAGCATTTT
NA | TRBJ2-1 | TRBD1 | TRBV7-2 | CASSLVGTGGNDEQFF | TGTGCCAGCAGCTTAGTGGGGACAGGTGGCAACGATGAGCAGTTCTTC
many | TRBJ1-2 | NA | TRBV6-1 | CASSERGTYGYTF | TGTGCCAGCAGTGAGAGGGGAACGTATGGCTACACCTTC
NA | TRBJ2-1 | TRBD1 | TRBV7-9 | CASSLVGQGDTEQFF | TGTGCCAGCAGCTTAGTGGGACAGGGGGACACTGAGCAGTTCTTC
NA | TRBJ1-1 | NA | TRBV7-9 | CASSLAGQGNTEAFF | TGTGCCAGCAGCTTAGCAGGCCAGGGGAACACTGAAGCTTTCTTT
few | TRBJ2-7 | TRBD2 | TRBV20-1 | CSARGVSGSNHEQYF | TGCAGTGCTAGGGGGGTTAGCGGGAGTAACCACGAGCAGTACTTC
few | TRBJ2-1 | NA | TRBV27 | CASSLPGGPYNEQFF | TGTGCCAGCAGTTTACCTGGTGGGCCATACAATGAGCAGTTCTTC
many | TRBJ1-2 | NA | TRBV6-2/TRBV6-3 | CASSYSMPAHGYTF | TGTGCCAGCAGTTACTCGATGCCGGCCCATGGCTACACCTTC
few | TRBJ2-5 | NA | TRBV5-1 | CASSPRPQGGGETQYF | TGCGCCAGCAGCCCCCGCCCGCAGGGGGGCGGGGAGACCCAGTACTTC
NA | TRBJ1-1 | TRBD1 | TRBV20-1 | CSARGTVEAFF | TGCAGTGCTAGGGGGACAGTTGAAGCTTTCTTT
NA | TRBJ2-7 | NA | TRBV27 | CASSFLTGINEQYF | TGTGCCAGCAGTTTTCTCACGGGAATCAACGAGCAGTACTTC
many | TRBJ1-6 | NA | TRBV27 | CASSLRSDSPLHF | TGTGCCAGCAGTTTAAGGTCGGATTCACCCCTCCACTTT
NA | TRBJ1-2 | NA | TRBV7-9 | CAGSLLTATYGYTF | TGTGCCGGCAGCCTACTGACAGCTACGTATGGCTACACCTTC
many | TRBJ2-7 | NA | TRBV12-3/TRBV12-4 | CASSSGTPSYEQYF | TGTGCCAGCAGTTCGGGGACACCATCCTACGAGCAGTACTTC
few | TRBJ1-1 | TRBD1 | TRBV18 | CASSRRGQGDTEAFF | TGTGCCAGCTCACGCCGAGGACAGGGGGACACTGAAGCTTTCTTT
NA | TRBJ1-2 | NA | TRBV2 | CASSAPEGNYGYTF | TGTGCCAGCAGTGCCCCCGAGGGGAACTATGGCTACACCTTC
NA | TRBJ1-6 | NA | TRBV5-1 | CASSEGPNSPLHF | TGCGCCAGCAGCGAGGGACCTAATTCACCCCTCCACTTT
few | TRBJ1-4 | NA | TRBV18 | CASSPRDINEKLFF | TGTGCCAGCTCACCTAGGGACATTAATGAAAAACTGTTTTTT
many | TRBJ1-4 | NA | TRBV7-9 | CASSLFGGQDEKLFF | TGTGCCAGCAGCCTATTCGGAGGGCAGGATGAAAAACTGTTTTTT
NA | TRBJ1-6 | NA | TRBV19 | CASSIYRANSPLHF | TGTGCCAGTAGTATATACAGGGCGAATTCACCCCTCCACTTT
NA | TRBJ1-2 | NA | TRBV24-1 | CATRPGSGYGYTF | TGTGCCACCAGACCGGGGAGCGGCTATGGCTACACCTTC
few | TRBJ2-1 | NA | TRBV6-6 | CASSFTRGSYNEQFF | TGTGCCAGCAGCTTTACTAGGGGCTCCTACAATGAGCAGTTCTTC
many | TRBJ1-2 | NA | TRBV7-9 | CASSAGSLNPGYTF | TGTGCCAGCAGCGCAGGGTCCCTTAATCCGGGCTACACCTTC
many | TRBJ2-1 | NA | TRBV19 | CASAALDEQFF | TGTGCCAGTGCCGCGCTGGATGAGCAGTTCTTC
many | TRBJ2-1 | TRBD1 | TRBV19 | CASSMRTGGNNEQFF | TGTGCCAGTAGTATGCGGACAGGGGGCAACAATGAGCAGTTCTTC